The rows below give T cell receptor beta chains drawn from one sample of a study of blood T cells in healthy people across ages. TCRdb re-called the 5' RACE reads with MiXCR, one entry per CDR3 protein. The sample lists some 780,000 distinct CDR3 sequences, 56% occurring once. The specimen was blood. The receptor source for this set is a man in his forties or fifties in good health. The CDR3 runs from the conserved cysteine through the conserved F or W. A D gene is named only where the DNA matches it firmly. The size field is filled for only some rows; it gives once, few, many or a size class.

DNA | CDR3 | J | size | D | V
TGCAGCGTTGAGGGCTACACCTTC | CSVEGYTF | TRBJ1-2 | few | . | TRBV29-1
TGTGCCACCAGCAGTGAGGAGTACGAGCAGTACTTC | CATSSEEYEQYF | TRBJ2-7 | . | . | TRBV15
TGTGCCAGCAGCAAATGTGGGTGGTGCGAGCAGTACTTC | CASSKCGWCEQYF | TRBJ2-7 | . | . | TRBV21-1
TGCGCCAGCAGCTCCCCTCGACTAGCGGGAGATCAGGAGACCCAGTACTTC | CASSSPRLAGDQETQYF | TRBJ2-5 | . | TRBD2 | TRBV5-1
TGTGCCAGCAGGCCCATAGCGGGAGGCGAGCAGTACTTC | CASRPIAGGEQYF | TRBJ2-7 | few | TRBD2 | TRBV7-2
TGTGCCAGCAGTCAGACAGGGTATGTCTACAATGAGCAGTTCTTC | CASSQTGYVYNEQFF | TRBJ2-1 | . | TRBD1 | TRBV2
TGTGCCACCAGCGGTCCCCTTTCTGGGCGGGTGGAGGAGACCCAGTACTTC | CATSGPLSGRVEETQYF | TRBJ2-5 | . | . | TRBV15
TGTGCCAGCAGCACCCACAGGGGGGAAAACTCTGGGGCCAACGTCCTGACTTTC | CASSTHRGENSGANVLTF | TRBJ2-6 | . | . | TRBV21-1
TGCAGCGTTGGGGGGGTTAACAATCAGCCCCAGCATTTT | CSVGGVNNQPQHF | TRBJ1-5 | . | . | TRBV29-1
TGTGCCAGCAGTTCATCCGGGACAGGGGAGACCCAGTACTTC | CASSSSGTGETQYF | TRBJ2-5 | few | TRBD1 | TRBV7-9
TGTGCCAGCAGTGAATCCCAAATCTACAGGGAGTGGGATGGCTACACCTTC | CASSESQIYREWDGYTF | TRBJ1-2 | . | . | TRBV25-1
TGTGCCACCAGCCGCCCAGGCGGGAGGGCCATAGATACGCAGTATTTT | CATSRPGGRAIDTQYF | TRBJ2-3 | . | TRBD2 | TRBV15
TGTGCCACGCGAGCAGCGGGGGGGCCGATACTGGCAGATACGCAGTATTTT | CATRAAGGPILADTQYF | TRBJ2-3 | . | TRBD2 | TRBV7-9
TGTGCCAGTGGGTTGGACGGGAACTATGGCTACACCTTC | CASGLDGNYGYTF | TRBJ1-2 | . | . | TRBV27
TGCAGCGTTCTCCGAGGCGGGAACACTGAAGCTTTCTTT | CSVLRGGNTEAFF | TRBJ1-1 | many | . | TRBV29-1
TGCAGCTATAGGACGGTCTCCTACGAGCAGTTCTTC | CSYRTVSYEQFF | TRBJ2-1 | . | . | TRBV29-1
TGTGCCAGCAGCTTAGAAATGGCACAGAACGCCTACGAGCAGTACTTC | CASSLEMAQNAYEQYF | TRBJ2-7 | . | . | TRBV11-1
TGTGCCAGCTCACCACCCGGGACAGAGCAGTTCTTC | CASSPPGTEQFF | TRBJ2-1 | . | . | TRBV18
TGTGCCACCAGTTACCAGAACCACCAGAACTATGGCTACACCTTC | CATSYQNHQNYGYTF | TRBJ1-2 | . | . | TRBV24-1
TGCAGTGCTAGAGGCGGCGTCCGCACCTACGAGCAGTACTTC | CSARGGVRTYEQYF | TRBJ2-7 | . | . | TRBV20-1
TGTGCCAGCAGTTCCCGGTCGACAGGGCAGGAGCAGTTCTTC | CASSSRSTGQEQFF | TRBJ2-1 | . | TRBD1 | TRBV12-3/TRBV12-4
TGCGCCAGCAGTGAGTGGGATGAGCAGTTCTTC | CASSEWDEQFF | TRBJ2-1 | few | . | TRBV10-2
TGTGCCATCAAGGGGCTTGGGACTAGCGCGTTAGAGACCCAGTACTTC | CAIKGLGTSALETQYF | TRBJ2-5 | few | TRBD2 | TRBV10-3
TGTGCCAGCAGGCCGACCGGCACTAGCGACCTCACAGATACGCAGTATTTT | CASRPTGTSDLTDTQYF | TRBJ2-3 | . | TRBD2 | TRBV28
TGCAGCGTTGAAGGGGAGGACGGCACCTACGAGCAGTACTTC | CSVEGEDGTYEQYF | TRBJ2-7 | . | . | TRBV29-1
TGCAGCGTTGAAGACAGGGGCCGGGCCTATGGCTACACCTTC | CSVEDRGRAYGYTF | TRBJ1-2 | once | . | TRBV29-1
TGCAGCTCCCTTCTTTCCGTCGGGGAGCTGTTTTTT | CSSLLSVGELFF | TRBJ2-2 | once | . | TRBV29-1
TGTGCCATCAGTGAGTCGAGAGGGAGGATGAACACTGAAGCTTTCTTT | CAISESRGRMNTEAFF | TRBJ1-1 | . | . | TRBV10-3
TGCAGTGCTCGAGATCCTTCAAGAGGGACTGAAGCTTTCTTT | CSARDPSRGTEAFF | TRBJ1-1 | . | . | TRBV20-1
TGTGCCAGCAGTGAAAGAACGAGACCCCTGGGAGGGGAGACCCAGTACTTC | CASSERTRPLGGETQYF | TRBJ2-5 | . | TRBD2 | TRBV25-1
TGCGCCAGCAGCCCGACGACACAACAAGAGACCCAGTACTTC | CASSPTTQQETQYF | TRBJ2-5 | many | . | TRBV5-1
TGCAGCGCCAACAGGGAGGGAAGGCAGTATTTT | CSANREGRQYF | TRBJ2-3 | few | . | TRBV29-1
TGTGCCAGCAGTCCTACAGGGGGCTGGACAGATACGCAGTATTTT | CASSPTGGWTDTQYF | TRBJ2-3 | . | TRBD1 | TRBV25-1
TGTGCCAGCAGTTTAGGGACAGGGTCGACTAACTATGGCTACACCTTC | CASSLGTGSTNYGYTF | TRBJ1-2 | few | TRBD1 | TRBV28
TGTGCCAGCTCACCAAAGACAGGGGGTTTAAATTCACCCCTCCACTTT | CASSPKTGGLNSPLHF | TRBJ1-6 | . | TRBD1 | TRBV18
TGTGCCAGCAGCGTATCCCCGGAGGGGACCCAGTTCTTC | CASSVSPEGTQFF | TRBJ2-1 | once | . | TRBV9
TGTGCCAGCCGCTCCGCTAGGCGGGGCACAGATACGCAGTATTTT | CASRSARRGTDTQYF | TRBJ2-3 | . | . | TRBV27
TGTGCCAGCAGTTTATCGGGACTAAACTACGAGCAGTACTTC | CASSLSGLNYEQYF | TRBJ2-7 | few | TRBD2 | TRBV27
TGTGCCAGCAGTTACTCTCAGAACACCGGGGAGCTGTTTTTT | CASSYSQNTGELFF | TRBJ2-2 | . | . | TRBV6-2/TRBV6-3
TGTGCCAGCAGTTCCTGGACTGGGAATGAGCAGTTCTTC | CASSSWTGNEQFF | TRBJ2-1 | once | . | TRBV27
TGTGCCAGCAGCTCCCTTCGACAGGGTCAACAAGATGAGCAGTTCTTC | CASSSLRQGQQDEQFF | TRBJ2-1 | . | TRBD1 | TRBV6-2/TRBV6-3
TGTACCAGCACCCAAGACAGTAGCGGAGGGCGGGAGACCCAGTACTTC | CTSTQDSSGGRETQYF | TRBJ2-5 | . | . | TRBV2
TGTGCTAGCAGCTTGCAGACAGGGGCTGCCGGGGAGCTGTTTTTT | CASSLQTGAAGELFF | TRBJ2-2 | . | TRBD1 | TRBV7-7
TGCAGTGCTGCGGTAGCTGGGGAGCAGTACTTC | CSAAVAGEQYF | TRBJ2-4 | . | . | TRBV20-1
TGTGCCAGCAGCTTAGACGTGGGGGGACTAGTTACAGATACGCAGTATTTT | CASSLDVGGLVTDTQYF | TRBJ2-3 | few | TRBD2 | TRBV13
TGTGCCAGCAGCCCCTCGGTCCTCAATCAGCCCCAGCATTTT | CASSPSVLNQPQHF | TRBJ1-5 | . | . | TRBV9
TGCAGTGCTAGAGATCCCAATTACAGGGGCCTTCGGCAAGAGACCCAGTACTTC | CSARDPNYRGLRQETQYF | TRBJ2-5 | . | TRBD1 | TRBV20-1
TGCAGCGTCCAGCTCTCTGGGGCCAACGTCCTGACTTTC | CSVQLSGANVLTF | TRBJ2-6 | few | . | TRBV29-1
TGTGCCAGCAGTCCAGGAGGGGCACGGACTGAAGCTTTCTTT | CASSPGGARTEAFF | TRBJ1-1 | . | . | TRBV2
TGCAGTGCTAGAGATCCCGGGACAGAGGGATCCCTGATCACGTCACCCCTCCACTTT | CSARDPGTEGSLITSPLHF | TRBJ1-6 | . | TRBD1 | TRBV20-1
TGTGCCAGCAGACCGGGGGAGACTTCTAACTATGGCTACACCTTC | CASRPGETSNYGYTF | TRBJ1-2 | . | . | TRBV27
TGTGCCAGCAGTTTGCAGGGGACAGCTAACTATGGCTACACCTTC | CASSLQGTANYGYTF | TRBJ1-2 | once | TRBD1 | TRBV28
TGCAGTGCTAGAGTATGGACTAGCGGGTGGATCAATGAGCAGTTCTTC | CSARVWTSGWINEQFF | TRBJ2-1 | few | TRBD2 | TRBV20-1
TGTGCCAGCAGCTTGAACAGGGGGCAAGAGACCCAGTACTTC | CASSLNRGQETQYF | TRBJ2-5 | many | TRBD1 | TRBV7-2
TGTGCCAGCAGTTCGATGTCACCCCTCCACTTT | CASSSMSPLHF | TRBJ1-6 | . | . | TRBV12-3/TRBV12-4
TGTGCCAGCAGATTTGGACAGCCCGATAGCTCTGGGGCCAACGTCCTGACTTTC | CASRFGQPDSSGANVLTF | TRBJ2-6 | . | . | TRBV7-3
TGTGCCAGCAGCACTGGACGGCTCGGGGACTATGGCTACACCTTC | CASSTGRLGDYGYTF | TRBJ1-2 | . | . | TRBV7-9
TGCGCCAGCAGCCAAGTCCTCAGGGGGGATCAGCCCCAGCATTTT | CASSQVLRGDQPQHF | TRBJ1-5 | . | TRBD1 | TRBV4-1